The rows below give T cell receptor beta chains drawn from one sample of a study of T cell repertoires in cytomegalovirus infection. TCRdb re-called the reads through MiXCR, storing one row per CDR3 protein. The sample lists a few hundred thousand distinct CDR3 sequences, roughly a third occurring once. Antigens of these TCRs are unknown. The sequencing used cultured PBMCs, collected from culture after CMV antigen stimulation. These receptors all stem from a human donor in good health (CMV status not recorded). Some clones in this sample may be carry-over from other donors' samples. CDR3s include the opening cysteine and the closing phenylalanine or tryptophan. Fields, in order: clone size, J gene, V gene, D gene, CDR3 protein, CDR3 DNA. The D gene is left open where the match is weak. Expanded clones get a size class; other rows say once, few or many, or leave the size out.

clone size: .
J gene: TRBJ2-7
V gene: TRBV6-2/TRBV6-3
D gene: TRBD2
CDR3 protein: CASTRTRGLYEQYF
CDR3 DNA: TGTGCCAGCACACGGACTAGAGGGCTTTACGAGCAGTACTTC

clone size: many
J gene: TRBJ2-3
V gene: TRBV29-1
D gene: .
CDR3 protein: CSVEDQIARGTDTQYF
CDR3 DNA: TGCAGCGTTGAAGATCAGATTGCCAGGGGCACAGATACGCAGTATTTT

clone size: few
J gene: TRBJ1-3
V gene: TRBV4-1
D gene: .
CDR3 protein: CASSQDRARQVLSGNTIYF
CDR3 DNA: TGCGCCAGCAGCCAAGATCGGGCGAGACAGGTCCTCTCTGGAAACACCATATATTTT

clone size: few
J gene: TRBJ2-1
V gene: TRBV12-3/TRBV12-4
D gene: .
CDR3 protein: CASSVADSRNEQFF
CDR3 DNA: TGTGCCAGCAGTGTAGCGGACTCTAGGAATGAGCAGTTCTTC

clone size: .
J gene: TRBJ1-2
V gene: TRBV19
D gene: .
CDR3 protein: CASSTQTGNYGYTF
CDR3 DNA: TGTGCCAGTAGTACTCAGACAGGCAACTATGGCTACACCTTC

clone size: .
J gene: TRBJ2-7
V gene: TRBV29-1
D gene: .
CDR3 protein: CSAGDGGLYEQYF
CDR3 DNA: TGCAGCGCTGGGGACGGCGGGCTTTACGAGCAGTACTTC

clone size: many
J gene: TRBJ2-6
V gene: TRBV12-3/TRBV12-4
D gene: .
CDR3 protein: CASSFSGRGANVLTF
CDR3 DNA: TGTGCCAGCAGTTTCTCAGGGAGGGGGGCCAACGTCCTGACTTTC

clone size: few
J gene: TRBJ2-2
V gene: TRBV4-2
D gene: .
CDR3 protein: CASRGGGGSTGELFF
CDR3 DNA: TGTGCCAGCAGGGGGGGGGGCGGCAGCACCGGGGAGCTGTTTTTT

clone size: .
J gene: TRBJ1-1
V gene: TRBV20-1
D gene: .
CDR3 protein: CRTKTGSEAFF
CDR3 DNA: TGCAGGACAAAAACAGGGTCTGAAGCTTTCTTT

clone size: .
J gene: TRBJ2-3
V gene: TRBV7-6
D gene: .
CDR3 protein: CASSPTTASTDTQYF
CDR3 DNA: TGTGCCAGCAGCCCAACGACAGCTTCCACAGATACGCAGTATTTT

clone size: .
J gene: TRBJ2-6
V gene: TRBV7-2
D gene: .
CDR3 protein: CASSLLNSGANVLTF
CDR3 DNA: TGTGCCAGCAGCCTCTTAAACTCTGGGGCCAACGTCCTGACTTTC

clone size: .
J gene: TRBJ1-3
V gene: TRBV7-6
D gene: .
CDR3 protein: CASSLMQGRSGNTIYF
CDR3 DNA: TGTGCCAGCAGCTTAATGCAGGGCCGCTCTGGAAACACCATATATTTT

clone size: few
J gene: TRBJ2-2
V gene: TRBV4-3
D gene: .
CDR3 protein: CASRFIATGFAGELFF
CDR3 DNA: TGCGCCAGCAGATTTATAGCTACAGGGTTCGCCGGGGAGCTGTTTTTT

clone size: few
J gene: TRBJ2-3
V gene: TRBV7-2
D gene: .
CDR3 protein: CASSLDGHPTDTQYF
CDR3 DNA: TGTGCCAGCAGCTTGGATGGGCATCCCACAGATACGCAGTATTTT

clone size: .
J gene: TRBJ2-1
V gene: TRBV4-1
D gene: .
CDR3 protein: CASSQEARREHEQFF
CDR3 DNA: TGCGCCAGCAGCCAAGAGGCGCGCCGGGAGCATGAGCAGTTCTTC

clone size: few
J gene: TRBJ2-3
V gene: TRBV7-2
D gene: .
CDR3 protein: CASSLGQGGPDTQYF
CDR3 DNA: TGTGCCAGCAGCTTAGGACAGGGAGGCCCAGATACGCAGTATTTT

clone size: .
J gene: TRBJ2-5
V gene: TRBV24-1
D gene: .
CDR3 protein: CATSDWGAGETQYF
CDR3 DNA: TGTGCCACCAGTGATTGGGGGGCTGGAGAGACCCAGTACTTC

clone size: .
J gene: TRBJ2-1
V gene: TRBV6-5
D gene: .
CDR3 protein: CASSYRGVRRGIEQFF
CDR3 DNA: TGTGCCAGCAGTTACAGGGGAGTGAGGCGGGGTATCGAGCAGTTCTTC

clone size: .
J gene: TRBJ1-6
V gene: TRBV27
D gene: TRBD1
CDR3 protein: CASSPGQGFLSPLHF
CDR3 DNA: TGTGCCAGCAGCCCGGGACAGGGATTTCTTTCACCCCTCCACTTT

clone size: .
J gene: TRBJ2-1
V gene: TRBV6-2/TRBV6-3
D gene: .
CDR3 protein: CASSINPQFF
CDR3 DNA: TGTGCCAGCAGTATCAATCCCCAGTTCTTC

clone size: .
J gene: TRBJ1-4
V gene: TRBV20-1
D gene: .
CDR3 protein: CSASWQDGSEKLFF
CDR3 DNA: TGCAGTGCTAGTTGGCAGGACGGTAGTGAAAAACTGTTTTTT

clone size: medium-sized
J gene: TRBJ1-6
V gene: TRBV7-2
D gene: TRBD1
CDR3 protein: CASSRQGSSPLHF
CDR3 DNA: TGTGCCAGCAGCCGACAGGGGAGTTCACCCCTCCACTTT

clone size: .
J gene: TRBJ2-4
V gene: TRBV5-6
D gene: .
CDR3 protein: CASSLAGGPPAKNIQYF
CDR3 DNA: TGTGCCAGCAGCTTGGCCGGCGGTCCCCCCGCCAAAAACATTCAGTACTTC

clone size: many
J gene: TRBJ2-3
V gene: TRBV7-2
D gene: TRBD2
CDR3 protein: CASSSPGLAGGGDTQYF
CDR3 DNA: TGTGCCAGCAGTTCGCCGGGACTAGCGGGAGGAGGTGATACGCAGTATTTT

clone size: .
J gene: TRBJ2-2
V gene: TRBV19
D gene: .
CDR3 protein: CASSKPRVDTGELFF
CDR3 DNA: TGTGCCAGTAGTAAACCCAGGGTAGACACCGGGGAGCTGTTTTTT

clone size: .
J gene: TRBJ1-4
V gene: TRBV4-3
D gene: TRBD1
CDR3 protein: CASSHTGGAPEKLFF
CDR3 DNA: TGCGCCAGCAGCCATACAGGGGGGGCTCCTGAAAAACTGTTTTTT

clone size: .
J gene: TRBJ2-1
V gene: TRBV7-8
D gene: .
CDR3 protein: CASSIYHGAYNEQFF
CDR3 DNA: TGTGCCAGCAGCATTTATCATGGGGCCTACAATGAGCAGTTCTTC

clone size: many
J gene: TRBJ2-7
V gene: TRBV7-2
D gene: TRBD2
CDR3 protein: CASSIAGNSYEQYF
CDR3 DNA: TGTGCCAGCAGCATAGCGGGCAACTCCTACGAGCAGTACTTC

clone size: many
J gene: TRBJ1-1
V gene: TRBV7-2
D gene: .
CDR3 protein: CASSLLRGNTEAFF
CDR3 DNA: TGTGCCAGCAGCTTATTAAGGGGGAACACTGAAGCTTTCTTT

clone size: .
J gene: TRBJ2-7
V gene: TRBV2
D gene: .
CDR3 protein: CASGVSQEGPYEQYF
CDR3 DNA: TGTGCCAGCGGAGTTTCCCAGGAGGGGCCCTACGAGCAGTACTTC

clone size: many
J gene: TRBJ2-2
V gene: TRBV19
D gene: TRBD1
CDR3 protein: CASSRDRGDTGELFF
CDR3 DNA: TGTGCCAGTAGTAGGGACAGGGGAGACACCGGGGAGCTGTTTTTT

clone size: many
J gene: TRBJ1-2
V gene: TRBV4-3
D gene: .
CDR3 protein: CASSQETAYGYTF
CDR3 DNA: TGCGCCAGCAGCCAAGAGACGGCCTATGGCTACACCTTC

clone size: few
J gene: TRBJ2-7
V gene: TRBV4-1
D gene: .
CDR3 protein: CASSLSGVGYYEQYF
CDR3 DNA: TGCGCCAGCAGCCTGTCGGGAGTGGGTTACTACGAGCAGTACTTC

clone size: many
J gene: TRBJ1-5
V gene: TRBV6-1
D gene: .
CDR3 protein: CASMAGSQPQHF
CDR3 DNA: TGTGCCAGCATGGCGGGTAGTCAGCCCCAGCATTTT

clone size: .
J gene: TRBJ2-1
V gene: TRBV15
D gene: TRBD2
CDR3 protein: CATGSGGYNEQFF
CDR3 DNA: TGTGCCACCGGATCGGGAGGTTACAATGAGCAGTTCTTC

clone size: .
J gene: TRBJ1-2
V gene: TRBV7-2
D gene: .
CDR3 protein: CASSPMGRREGYTF
CDR3 DNA: TGTGCCAGCAGCCCCATGGGCCGCCGGGAGGGCTACACCTTC

clone size: many
J gene: TRBJ1-2
V gene: TRBV7-8
D gene: TRBD1
CDR3 protein: CASSTRTGGDYGYTF
CDR3 DNA: TGTGCCAGCAGCACCCGGACAGGGGGCGATTATGGCTACACCTTC

clone size: .
J gene: TRBJ1-1
V gene: TRBV11-2
D gene: .
CDR3 protein: CASSLIPFGGLNTEAFF
CDR3 DNA: TGTGCCAGCAGCTTAATCCCCTTTGGGGGGTTAAACACTGAAGCTTTCTTT

clone size: .
J gene: TRBJ2-5
V gene: TRBV29-1
D gene: .
CDR3 protein: CSVQRQKQETQYF
CDR3 DNA: TGCAGCGTCCAAAGACAGAAGCAAGAGACCCAGTACTTC

clone size: .
J gene: TRBJ2-5
V gene: TRBV4-3
D gene: TRBD2
CDR3 protein: CASSQLAGETQYF
CDR3 DNA: TGCGCCAGCAGCCAACTAGCGGGAGAGACCCAGTACTTC

clone size: few
J gene: TRBJ1-3
V gene: TRBV12-3/TRBV12-4
D gene: .
CDR3 protein: CASSYSSGFDGNTIYF
CDR3 DNA: TGTGCCAGCAGTTACTCTTCAGGGTTCGACGGAAACACCATATATTTT

clone size: .
J gene: TRBJ2-5
V gene: TRBV19
D gene: .
CDR3 protein: CASSIDLGRQETQYF
CDR3 DNA: TGTGCCAGTAGTATAGATTTAGGGAGGCAAGAGACCCAGTACTTC

clone size: many
J gene: TRBJ1-6
V gene: TRBV7-2
D gene: TRBD1
CDR3 protein: CASTLRQGGAYSPLHF
CDR3 DNA: TGTGCCAGCACCCTACGTCAGGGGGGCGCGTATTCACCCCTCCACTTT

clone size: .
J gene: TRBJ1-1
V gene: TRBV7-9
D gene: TRBD1
CDR3 protein: CASSLAETGVDLEAFF
CDR3 DNA: TGTGCCAGCAGCTTAGCGGAGACAGGGGTGGACCTTGAAGCTTTCTTT

clone size: many
J gene: TRBJ2-7
V gene: TRBV6-2/TRBV6-3
D gene: .
CDR3 protein: CASRIRATYEQYF
CDR3 DNA: TGTGCCAGCAGGATACGGGCGACCTACGAGCAGTACTTC

clone size: .
J gene: TRBJ2-5
V gene: TRBV4-1
D gene: TRBD2
CDR3 protein: CASSQDLARLAGNQETQYF
CDR3 DNA: TGCGCCAGCAGCCAAGATCTAGCGAGACTAGCGGGGAACCAAGAGACCCAGTACTTC